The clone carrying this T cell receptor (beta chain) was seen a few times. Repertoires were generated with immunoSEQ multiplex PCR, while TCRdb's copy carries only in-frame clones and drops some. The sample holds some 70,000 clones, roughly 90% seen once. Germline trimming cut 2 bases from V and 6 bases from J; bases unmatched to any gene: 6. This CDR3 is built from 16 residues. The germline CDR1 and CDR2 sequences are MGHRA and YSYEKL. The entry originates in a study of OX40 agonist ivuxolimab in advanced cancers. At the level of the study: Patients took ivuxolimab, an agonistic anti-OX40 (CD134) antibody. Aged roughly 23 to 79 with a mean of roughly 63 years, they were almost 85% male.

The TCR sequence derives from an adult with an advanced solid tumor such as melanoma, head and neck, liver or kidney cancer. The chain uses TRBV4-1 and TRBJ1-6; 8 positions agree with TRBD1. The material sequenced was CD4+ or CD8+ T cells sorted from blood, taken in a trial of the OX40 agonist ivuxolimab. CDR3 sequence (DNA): TGCGCCAGCAGCCAATTGAGGACAGGGATTAATTCACCCCTCCACTTT. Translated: CASSQLRTGINSPLHF.